Presented here are 8 T cell receptor beta chains from one specimen sequenced in a study of T cell repertoires in cytomegalovirus infection. TCRdb reprocessed the reads via MiXCR and lists one record per CDR3 protein. The table shows 200,000 to 250,000 distinct CDR3 sequences, with approximately 6.7% occurring only once. What was sequenced was PBMCs. These receptors were collected from a human donor in good health (CMV status not recorded). Some clones in this sample may be carry-over from other donors' samples.

This clonotype was picked up many times. The V gene is TRBV18, the J gene TRBJ2-7, with TRBD1 as a possible D gene (6 bases). This CDR3 is 15 amino acids long. The V end lost 3 bases, the J end lost 1 base, and 13 bases lay between the germline ends. Germline V lookup: CDR1 KGHSH, CDR2 LQKENI. CDR3 bases: TGTGCCAGCTCACCTCGGACAGACGCATCCTACGAGCAGTACTTC. Its protein is CASSPRTDASYEQYF. Full variable domain (rest looked up from reference TRBV18 and TRBJ2-7): NAGVMQNPRHLVRRRGQEARLRCSPMKGHSHVYWYRQLPEEGLKFMVYLQKENIIDESGMPKERFSAEFPKEGPSILRIQQVVRGDSAAYFCASSPRTDASYEQYFGPGTRLTVT.

In its sample, this clonotype was seen many times. This chain connects TRBV5-1 to TRBJ1-2, with D tentatively TRBD1 (5 bases). The germline gives CDR1 SGHRS, CDR2 YFSETQ. This CDR3 contains 15 residues. Trimming took off 0 bases at V and 4 bases at J, with 13 bases between the two ends. The CDR3 region is CASSLGAGESYGYTF. The CDR3 DNA follows: TGCGCCAGCAGCTTGGGCGCGGGGGAGTCCTATGGCTACACCTTC.

This clonotype appeared many times. This rearrangement joins TRBV6-2 or TRBV6-3 to TRBJ2-7; D might be TRBD1 (5 bases). Germline V gives CDR1 MNHEY, CDR2 SVGEGT. This CDR3 has 13 residues. With 6 bases removed from V and 5 bases from J, the gap between germline ends came to 14 bases. CDR3 region: CASSGQFSHEQYF. The CDR3 region has the DNA TGTGCCAGCAGCGGACAATTCAGCCACGAGCAGTACTTC.

This clonotype was detected many times. V usage is TRBV7-2 and J usage is TRBJ1-5; 8 nucleotides match TRBD1. Looked up from germline, CDR1 is SGHTA and CDR2 is FQGNSA. The V segment lost 2 bases and the J segment 4 bases; nucleotides outside the gene matches: 4. This CDR3 is 15 amino acids long. CDR3 loop: CASSLQGAGNQPQHF. CDR3 sequence (DNA): TGTGCCAGCAGCTTACAGGGGGCCGGTAATCAGCCCCAGCATTTT.

Regarding this clonotype: A much larger clone lies one base from this, so it may be a read error. The CDR3 region is CASSYSDPAYNEQFF. The CDR3 DNA follows: TGTGCCAGCAGTTACAGTGATCCCGCTTACAATGAGCAGTTCTTC. The chain combines TRBV28 with TRBJ2-1; D unclear. Between the trimmed V and J ends, which lost 4 bases and 4 bases, there was a span of 14 bases. Germline lookup yields CDR1 MDHEN and CDR2 SYDVKM. The CDR3 is 15 amino acids.

This clonotype was picked up one time. J is TRBJ1-6 and V is TRBV2, with D unclear. Germline V lookup: CDR1 SNHLY, CDR2 FYNNEI. V was cut by 4 bases and J by 0 bases, with 7 bases left in between. The CDR3 is 15 residues long. CDR3 sequence: CASSGRSSYNSPLHF. Written as DNA, the CDR3 is TGTGCCAGCAGTGGGCGCAGCTCCTATAATTCACCCCTCCACTTT. The variable domain in full, with the rest retrieved from reference TRBV2 and TRBJ1-6, is EPEVTQTPSHQVTQMGQEVILRCVPISNHLYFYWYRQILGQKVEFLVSFYNNEISEKSEIFDDQFSVERPDGSNFTLKIRSTKLEDSAMYFCASSGRSSYNSPLHFGNGTRLTVT.

This clonotype came up many times. V is TRBV7-2 and J is TRBJ1-1; D remains ambiguous. CDR3 size: 13 residues. Germline values: CDR1 SGHTA, CDR2 FQGNSA. Trimming cost V 5 bases and J 4 bases, with 11 bases left between them. CDR3 DNA: TGTGCCAGCAGCGTGAAAGTTGTCACTGAAGCTTTCTTT. Translating it yields CASSVKVVTEAFF.

This clonotype was observed many times. The chain recombines TRBV12-3 or TRBV12-4 with TRBJ1-3; 7 bases are a match to TRBD1. The CDR3 runs to 15 residues. The ends lost 6 bases at V and 4 bases at J; junction bases unmatched: 9. In DNA, the CDR3 is TGTGCCAGCAGACCGACAGGGAAAGCGGGAAACACCATATATTTT. It encodes CASRPTGKAGNTIYF.